Listed below are T cell receptor beta chains from one sample, sequenced in a study of tumor-infiltrating lymphocytes in primary liver carcinoma. TCRdb redid the calling of the multiplex PCR reads with MiXCR, one entry per CDR3 protein. The data show more than 150,000 distinct CDR3 sequences, with over 50% seen just once and around 68% held by the top ten. The sample was peripheral blood. These TCRs come from a man aged 40-49 years with primary liver carcinoma and hepatitis B virus infection. Both conserved end residues are part of each CDR3. Fields, in order: clone size, D gene, J gene, V gene, CDR3 protein, CDR3 DNA. The D gene is left open where the match is weak. Clone size is stated in some rows and not others, as once, few, many or a class when expanded.

abundance: .
d_gene: .
j_gene: TRBJ2-3
v_gene: TRBV11-3
CDR3aa: CASSSESDDTQYF
CDR3nt: TGTGCCAGCAGCTCTGAGTCAGACGATACGCAGTATTTT

abundance: .
d_gene: .
j_gene: TRBJ1-1
v_gene: TRBV7-9
CDR3aa: CANSLTGFGGSEAFF
CDR3nt: TGTGCCAACAGCCTGACGGGCTTTGGGGGATCTGAAGCTTTCTTT

abundance: .
d_gene: TRBD2
j_gene: TRBJ2-7
v_gene: TRBV5-4
CDR3aa: CASSSGLTAFYEQYF
CDR3nt: TGTGCCAGCAGTTCGGGACTAACGGCTTTCTACGAGCAGTACTTC

abundance: many
d_gene: TRBD2
j_gene: TRBJ2-1
v_gene: TRBV11-2
CDR3aa: CASTAAGEVVNEQFF
CDR3nt: TGTGCCAGCACCGCAGCGGGAGAGGTAGTCAATGAGCAGTTCTTC

abundance: .
d_gene: .
j_gene: TRBJ2-1
v_gene: TRBV4-2
CDR3aa: CASSQDGIAGFNEQFF
CDR3nt: TGTGCCAGCAGCCAAGATGGGATTGCAGGGTTCAATGAGCAGTTCTTC

abundance: .
d_gene: TRBD2
j_gene: TRBJ2-2
v_gene: TRBV28
CDR3aa: CASILGLNTGELFF
CDR3nt: TGTGCCAGCATTCTGGGACTAAACACCGGGGAGCTGTTTTTT

abundance: .
d_gene: TRBD1
j_gene: TRBJ1-1
v_gene: TRBV6-1
CDR3aa: CASSLQQGMNTEAFF
CDR3nt: TGTGCCAGCAGTCTTCAACAGGGGATGAACACTGAAGCTTTCTTT

abundance: once
d_gene: .
j_gene: TRBJ1-4
v_gene: TRBV7-9
CDR3aa: CASSSGVPNEKLFF
CDR3nt: TGTGCCAGCAGCTCAGGGGTTCCTAATGAAAAACTGTTTTTT

abundance: .
d_gene: .
j_gene: TRBJ2-1
v_gene: TRBV29-1
CDR3aa: CSAVSGTDNNEQFF
CDR3nt: TGCAGCGCCGTCTCCGGAACAGACAACAATGAGCAGTTCTTC

abundance: .
d_gene: .
j_gene: TRBJ2-5
v_gene: TRBV12-3/TRBV12-4
CDR3aa: CASSSSGQPQETQYF
CDR3nt: TGTGCCAGCAGTAGCAGCGGACAGCCGCAAGAGACCCAGTACTTC

abundance: .
d_gene: TRBD2
j_gene: TRBJ2-7
v_gene: TRBV29-1
CDR3aa: CSVEMEREGPYEQYF
CDR3nt: TGCAGCGTTGAGATGGAGCGGGAGGGCCCTTACGAGCAGTACTTC

abundance: .
d_gene: .
j_gene: TRBJ2-1
v_gene: TRBV5-6
CDR3aa: CASSSPRGTWGNEQFF
CDR3nt: TGTGCCAGCAGCTCCCCGAGGGGGACATGGGGGAATGAGCAGTTCTTC

abundance: .
d_gene: .
j_gene: TRBJ2-2
v_gene: TRBV29-1
CDR3aa: CSAGRGHTGELFF
CDR3nt: TGCAGCGCTGGCCGGGGACACACCGGTGAGCTGTTTTTT

abundance: .
d_gene: .
j_gene: TRBJ2-2
v_gene: TRBV12-3/TRBV12-4
CDR3aa: CASSYAGYTGELFF
CDR3nt: TGTGCCAGCAGTTATGCTGGGTACACCGGGGAGCTGTTTTTT

abundance: .
d_gene: .
j_gene: TRBJ1-4
v_gene: TRBV12-3/TRBV12-4
CDR3aa: CASSSGSRTNEKLFF
CDR3nt: TGTGCCAGCAGTTCGGGGAGCAGGACTAATGAAAAACTGTTTTTT

abundance: .
d_gene: TRBD2
j_gene: TRBJ2-1
v_gene: TRBV10-3
CDR3aa: CAISESIQRGYNEQFF
CDR3nt: TGTGCCATCAGTGAGAGTATACAGCGGGGCTACAATGAGCAGTTCTTC

abundance: .
d_gene: .
j_gene: TRBJ2-5
v_gene: TRBV4-2
CDR3aa: CASSQIPGETQYF
CDR3nt: TGTGCCAGCAGCCAGATTCCAGGAGAGACCCAGTACTTC

abundance: few
d_gene: .
j_gene: TRBJ2-2
v_gene: TRBV5-1
CDR3aa: CASRTSPNTGELLF
CDR3nt: TGCGCCAGCAGGACTAGTCCCAACACCGGGGAGCTGCTTTTT

abundance: .
d_gene: TRBD2
j_gene: TRBJ2-7
v_gene: TRBV12-3/TRBV12-4
CDR3aa: CTSTSSGRVYEQYF
CDR3nt: TGTACCAGCACCTCTAGCGGGAGGGTTTACGAGCAGTACTTC

abundance: few
d_gene: TRBD1
j_gene: TRBJ2-7
v_gene: TRBV29-1
CDR3aa: CSVEIGTGADEQYF
CDR3nt: TGCAGCGTTGAAATAGGGACAGGGGCTGACGAGCAGTACTTC

abundance: .
d_gene: .
j_gene: TRBJ2-3
v_gene: TRBV12-3/TRBV12-4
CDR3aa: CASWDSQLDTQYF
CDR3nt: TGTGCCAGCTGGGACTCCCAATTAGATACGCAGTATTTT

abundance: .
d_gene: TRBD2
j_gene: TRBJ2-3
v_gene: TRBV29-1
CDR3aa: CSKAGKPDTRYF
CDR3nt: TGCAGCAAAGCGGGAAAGCCAGATACGCGGTATTTT

abundance: few
d_gene: TRBD1
j_gene: TRBJ2-3
v_gene: TRBV10-1
CDR3aa: CASSVDRDIDTQYF
CDR3nt: TGCGCCAGCAGTGTAGACAGGGACATAGATACGCAGTATTTT

abundance: .
d_gene: .
j_gene: TRBJ2-7
v_gene: TRBV4-1
CDR3aa: CASSQATRDYEQYF
CDR3nt: TGCGCCAGCAGCCAAGCGACAAGAGACTACGAGCAGTACTTC

abundance: .
d_gene: TRBD2
j_gene: TRBJ2-3
v_gene: TRBV6-1
CDR3aa: CASSASGRGHTDTQYF
CDR3nt: TGTGCCAGCAGCGCTAGCGGGAGGGGACACACAGATACGCAGTATTTT

abundance: .
d_gene: .
j_gene: TRBJ2-3
v_gene: TRBV5-4
CDR3aa: CASSPLDTDTQYF
CDR3nt: TGTGCCAGCAGCCCTCTTGACACAGATACGCAGTATTTT

abundance: many
d_gene: .
j_gene: TRBJ2-1
v_gene: TRBV12-3/TRBV12-4
CDR3aa: CASSHRPYNEQFF
CDR3nt: TGTGCCAGCAGCCATAGGCCCTACAATGAGCAGTTCTTC

abundance: few
d_gene: .
j_gene: TRBJ2-3
v_gene: TRBV12-3/TRBV12-4
CDR3aa: CASSRGNTQYF
CDR3nt: TGTGCCAGCAGTCGAGGAAATACGCAGTATTTT

abundance: once
d_gene: .
j_gene: TRBJ1-4
v_gene: TRBV12-3/TRBV12-4
CDR3aa: CTSSPRTGTNEKLFF
CDR3nt: TGTACCAGCAGTCCCCGGACCGGAACTAATGAAAAACTGTTTTTT

abundance: .
d_gene: .
j_gene: TRBJ2-2
v_gene: TRBV6-6
CDR3aa: CASSYARQNTGELLF
CDR3nt: TGTGCCAGCAGTTACGCCAGGCAGAACACCGGGGAGCTGTTGTTT

abundance: .
d_gene: .
j_gene: TRBJ1-2
v_gene: TRBV27
CDR3aa: CASSIGRYGGYTF
CDR3nt: TGTGCCAGCAGTATAGGAAGGTATGGTGGCTACACATTC

abundance: .
d_gene: .
j_gene: TRBJ1-1
v_gene: TRBV11-2
CDR3aa: CASSTGGTETFF
CDR3nt: TGTGCCAGCAGTACCGGGGGCACTGAGACTTTCTTT

abundance: .
d_gene: .
j_gene: TRBJ2-2
v_gene: TRBV6-5
CDR3aa: CTSSYSTKQGDSGELFF
CDR3nt: TGTACCAGTAGTTACTCTACGAAGCAGGGGGACTCCGGGGAACTGTTTTTT

abundance: .
d_gene: .
j_gene: TRBJ1-5
v_gene: TRBV10-3
CDR3aa: CAISESTREPQHF
CDR3nt: TGTGCCATCAGTGAGTCGACTCGGGAGCCCCAGCATTTT

abundance: .
d_gene: .
j_gene: TRBJ2-3
v_gene: TRBV7-8
CDR3aa: CASSFPRDTQYF
CDR3nt: TGTGCCAGCAGCTTCCCTAGGGATACGCAGTATTTT